The rows below give T cell receptor beta chains drawn from one sample of a study of CD8 T cells in ankylosing spondylitis. TCRdb re-called the 5' RACE reads with MiXCR, one entry per CDR3 protein. The data show roughly 250,000 distinct CDR3 sequences, around 7.8% seen once. The sample consisted of blood, either unsorted or a sorted T cell fraction (not recorded which). The receptors derive from a male donor with ankylosing spondylitis or in good health (not recorded which). Each CDR3 is given with its conserved first and last residue. The D gene is left open where the match is weak. A row's size may be missing; if present it is once, few, many or a size class.

J gene,clone size,V gene,D gene,CDR3 DNA,CDR3 protein
TRBJ1-6,many,TRBV12-3/TRBV12-4,-,TGTGCCAGCAGTTTTGGAAGAAGGGGTGGATACTCACCCCTCCACTTT,CASSFGRRGGYSPLHF
TRBJ2-3,many,TRBV10-3,TRBD2,TGTGCCATCAGCCCAGCGGGAGGGTCAGATACGCAGTATTTT,CAISPAGGSDTQYF
TRBJ2-2,many,TRBV11-2,TRBD1,TGTGCCAGCAGCATACAGGGGGGAACCGGGGAGCTGTTTTTT,CASSIQGGTGELFF
TRBJ2-1,-,TRBV20-1,TRBD2,TGCAGTGCCACCCCGTTGTTGACTAGCCCACCGACTTACAATGAGCAGTTCTTC,CSATPLLTSPPTYNEQFF
TRBJ2-1,many,TRBV21-1,-,TGTGCCAGCAGCAAAAGGGCATTCGACTACAATGAGCAGTTCTTC,CASSKRAFDYNEQFF
TRBJ2-5,few,TRBV7-8,-,TGTGCCAGCAGCTTAGTTCCGGGAGTAGAGACCCAGTACTTC,CASSLVPGVETQYF
TRBJ2-7,many,TRBV7-6,-,TGTGCCAGCAGCTTTAAGACTGGAGGCTACGAGCAGTACTTC,CASSFKTGGYEQYF
TRBJ2-5,few,TRBV7-2,-,TGTGCCAGCAGCTTAGGGGGCGGGGCGCAAGAGACCCAGTACTTC,CASSLGGGAQETQYF
TRBJ2-1,many,TRBV12-3/TRBV12-4,-,TGTGCCAGCAGTTTAGTTGGTAGCCTGCATGAGCAGTTCTTC,CASSLVGSLHEQFF
TRBJ2-4,-,TRBV11-2,-,TGTGCCAGCAGCGCCCAAGGGCTTCTCATTGCCAAAAACATTCAGTACTTC,CASSAQGLLIAKNIQYF
TRBJ1-5,many,TRBV20-1,TRBD1,TGCAGTGCCCCGACAGGGCCGGGGAAACAGCCCCAGCATTTT,CSAPTGPGKQPQHF
TRBJ1-2,many,TRBV20-1,-,TGCAGTGCTAGACGGGTCAACTATGGCTACACCTTC,CSARRVNYGYTF
TRBJ2-7,-,TRBV5-1,-,TGCGCCAGCAGCGCGGGACTTTCCTACGAGCAGTACTTC,CASSAGLSYEQYF
TRBJ1-5,many,TRBV6-2/TRBV6-3,TRBD1,TGTGCCAGCAGGCACGACAGGGCCAATTGGGAGAATCAGCCCCAGCATTTT,CASRHDRANWENQPQHF
TRBJ2-3,-,TRBV7-9,-,TGTGCCAGCAGCTCCCGGACCACAGATACGCAGTATTTT,CASSSRTTDTQYF
TRBJ2-5,many,TRBV5-1,TRBD2,TGCGCCAGCAGCTTGGGGCTAGCGGGGGAAGAGACCCAGTACTTC,CASSLGLAGEETQYF
TRBJ2-2,many,TRBV5-6,TRBD2,TGTGCCAGCAGCTTTGGAACACTAGCGTCCGGGGAGCTGTTTTTT,CASSFGTLASGELFF
TRBJ1-5,many,TRBV12-3/TRBV12-4,-,TGTGCCAGCAGTTTGGTCCTAGGGAGCAATCAGCCCCAGCATTTT,CASSLVLGSNQPQHF
TRBJ2-3,few,TRBV5-5,TRBD1,TGTGCCAGCAGCTTGGGAAAGACAGGGGGGACAGATACGCAGTATTTT,CASSLGKTGGTDTQYF
TRBJ2-2,many,TRBV3-1,TRBD1,TGTGCCAGCAGCCACACACCCGGGACAGGGGGTCCCGGGGAGCTGTTTTTT,CASSHTPGTGGPGELFF
TRBJ2-2,many,TRBV20-1,TRBD1,TGCAGTGCCCAGGGACAGCCGAACACCGGGGAGCTGTTTTTT,CSAQGQPNTGELFF
TRBJ2-7,-,TRBV7-2,TRBD2,TGTGCCAGCAGTCCAGATAGCGGGAGACCCTACGAGCAGTACTTC,CASSPDSGRPYEQYF
TRBJ2-1,many,TRBV20-1,TRBD2,TGCAGTGCTAGGGGGACTAGCGGGAGAGGGGAGGAATCCTACAATGAGCAGTTCTTC,CSARGTSGRGEESYNEQFF
TRBJ2-7,many,TRBV12-3/TRBV12-4,-,TGTGCCAGCAGTTACCACAGACCTTACGAGCAGTACTTC,CASSYHRPYEQYF
TRBJ2-3,many,TRBV4-1,-,TGCGCCAGCAGCCAAGAGATGAGTAGGCAAGACACGCAGTATTTT,CASSQEMSRQDTQYF
TRBJ1-1,many,TRBV11-3,-,TGTGCCAGCAGCAGGGGGTCGGCTGAAGCTTTCTTT,CASSRGSAEAFF
TRBJ1-1,few,TRBV12-3/TRBV12-4,-,TGTGCCAGCAGTCTTCAATCGAACACTGAAGCTTTCTTT,CASSLQSNTEAFF
TRBJ2-5,many,TRBV7-2,-,TGTGCCAGCAGCTCGTACCAAGAGACCCAGTACTTC,CASSSYQETQYF
TRBJ2-4,-,TRBV11-2,-,TGTGCCAGCACCTTGTCGACTGGAACGGACATTCAGTACTTC,CASTLSTGTDIQYF
TRBJ1-6,many,TRBV18,-,TGTGCCAGCTCACCACCTTCAAGGGATTCACCCCTCCACTTT,CASSPPSRDSPLHF
TRBJ1-1,many,TRBV30,-,TGTGCCTGGGTTTCGGGACGGTGGGGAGCTTTCTTT,CAWVSGRWGAFF
TRBJ2-1,many,TRBV27,-,TGTGCCGCCTTACAGGCAAGTTACAATGAGCAGTTCTTC,CAALQASYNEQFF
TRBJ2-1,many,TRBV7-7,TRBD2,TGTGCTAGCAGCTTAGTGGGATCTAGCGGGAGTTACAATGAGCAGTTCTTC,CASSLVGSSGSYNEQFF
TRBJ2-1,few,TRBV7-9,-,TGTGCCAGCAGCCCGAGGGGACCAAGGGTTGAGCAGTTCTTC,CASSPRGPRVEQFF
TRBJ2-5,many,TRBV5-5,TRBD2,TGTGCCAGCAGCTTAGCGGGGGGCATAAGAGAGACCCAGTACTTC,CASSLAGGIRETQYF
TRBJ2-5,many,TRBV29-1,-,TGCAGCGTCCAGGATTGGAAAGGAGAGACCCAGTACTTC,CSVQDWKGETQYF
TRBJ2-3,many,TRBV6-5,-,TGTGCCAGCAGTTACTCGAGGGGGACAGATACGCAGTATTTT,CASSYSRGTDTQYF
TRBJ1-6,many,TRBV10-3,-,TGTGCCATCAGTCACGCAGGGAGTAATTCACCCCTCCACTTT,CAISHAGSNSPLHF